This entry features one T cell receptor beta chain sequence. This record belongs to a study of blood T cell repertoires in COVID-19. Method: immunoSEQ multiplex PCR; TCRdb's copy keeps in-frame clones and lacks some. The data hold 190,000 or so clones, with roughly 87% observed a single time. CDR1 and CDR2 (germline): SEHNR, FQNEAQ (reference sequence). V gave up 6 bases and J gave up 4 bases; unmatched junction bases: 0. The CDR3 contains 13 residues. Sequencing input: PBMCs or T cells enriched from blood (not recorded which). This sequence was found in a man younger than 35 with acute COVID-19. The chain recombines TRBV7-9 with TRBJ2-2, with TRBD1 matching 9 bases. The CDR3 DNA reads TGTGCCAGCAGGGACAGGGGCACCGGGGAGCTGTTTTTT. Its protein is CASRDRGTGELFF.